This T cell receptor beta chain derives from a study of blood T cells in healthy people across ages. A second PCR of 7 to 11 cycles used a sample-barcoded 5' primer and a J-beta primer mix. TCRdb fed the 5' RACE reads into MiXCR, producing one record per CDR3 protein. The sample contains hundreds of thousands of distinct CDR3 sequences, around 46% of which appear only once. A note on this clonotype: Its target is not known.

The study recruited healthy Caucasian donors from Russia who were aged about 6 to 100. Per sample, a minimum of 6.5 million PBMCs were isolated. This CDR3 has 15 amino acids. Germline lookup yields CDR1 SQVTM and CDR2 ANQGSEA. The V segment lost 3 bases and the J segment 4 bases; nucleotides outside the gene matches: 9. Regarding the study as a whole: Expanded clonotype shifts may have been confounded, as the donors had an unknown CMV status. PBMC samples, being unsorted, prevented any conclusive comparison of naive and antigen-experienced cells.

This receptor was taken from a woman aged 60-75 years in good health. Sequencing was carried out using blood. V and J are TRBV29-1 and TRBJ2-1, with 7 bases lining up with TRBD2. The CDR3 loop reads CSVDPLVSGYNEQFF. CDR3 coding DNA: TGCAGCGTTGACCCCCTAGTTAGCGGGTACAATGAGCAGTTCTTC.